The subject of this entry is one T cell receptor beta chain. The antigen is unknown. The study drew donors from healthy Caucasian individuals in Russia aged about 6 to 90. A second PCR, run for roughly 7 to 12 cycles, used a sample-barcoded 5' primer plus a J-beta primer mix. Sequencing of every sample gave 2.5 million or more CDR3-containing paired-end reads. TCRdb re-called the 5' RACE reads with MiXCR, one entry per CDR3 protein. Altogether some 1.5 million distinct CDR3 sequences are present, approximately 30% being singletons, with the ten largest covering roughly 8.2%. The sample is drawn from a study of blood T cells in healthy people across ages. The study, taken as a whole, reports: Changes in expanded clonotypes were possibly confounded, as the CMV status of donors was unknown.

The CDR3 is made up of 13 amino acids. The germline gives CDR1 DFQATT, CDR2 SNEGSKA (reference sequence). With 6 bases clipped from V and 5 bases from J, the junction kept 9 bases outside the gene matches. Sequenced: blood. The chain couples TRBV20-1 to TRBJ2-5, with 7 bases lining up with TRBD2. This sequence originates from a woman in her 30s in good health. CDR3 protein: CSAPSGARETQYF. The DNA for the CDR3 is TGCAGTGCGCCCAGCGGGGCACGGGAGACCCAGTACTTC.